This TCR beta chain appears in the sequencing data of a study of a mutant IDH1 vaccine in newly diagnosed glioma. Study at large: The treated group averaged 40.4 years old and was around 62% male, about 40% female. Former treatment meant radiotherapy, temozolomide, or both; the majority had gotten both. Overall study results and limits: Pseudoprogression seemingly bore no relation to changes in top peripheral T cell clonotypes.

The length of the CDR3 is 15 residues. Germline-derived CDR1 and CDR2 are SGHNT and YYREEE (reference sequence). Trimming pared 1 base from V and 0 bases from J, leaving 9 bases between. About this clone itself: No antigen is known for it.

Profiled with immunoSEQ multiplex PCR; TCRdb holds only in-frame clones, not every one. The sample lists 65,000 to 70,000 clones; 65% to 90% were seen once. Time point indicated: baseline, week 1 (first vaccination visit). Stated treatment: pre-vaccination baseline after standard-of-care therapy. V usage is TRBV5-4 and J usage is TRBJ2-3; a weak D match, TRBD2 (5 bases). The clonotype was recovered from a man aged 25-45 years with glioma. Sequenced here: PBMCs, sampled from a glioma patient treated with radiotherapy, temozolomide or both. The DNA of the CDR3 is TGTGCCAGCAGCTTGAGCGGATCTAGCACAGATACGCAGTATTTT. Encoded protein: CASSLSGSSTDTQYF. The variable domain in full, with the rest retrieved from reference TRBV5-4 and TRBJ2-3, is ETGVTQSPTHLIKTRGQQVTLRCSSQSGHNTVSWYQQALGQGPQFIFQYYREEENGRGNFPPRFSGLQFPNYSSELNVNALELDDSALYLCASSLSGSSTDTQYFGPGTRLTVL.